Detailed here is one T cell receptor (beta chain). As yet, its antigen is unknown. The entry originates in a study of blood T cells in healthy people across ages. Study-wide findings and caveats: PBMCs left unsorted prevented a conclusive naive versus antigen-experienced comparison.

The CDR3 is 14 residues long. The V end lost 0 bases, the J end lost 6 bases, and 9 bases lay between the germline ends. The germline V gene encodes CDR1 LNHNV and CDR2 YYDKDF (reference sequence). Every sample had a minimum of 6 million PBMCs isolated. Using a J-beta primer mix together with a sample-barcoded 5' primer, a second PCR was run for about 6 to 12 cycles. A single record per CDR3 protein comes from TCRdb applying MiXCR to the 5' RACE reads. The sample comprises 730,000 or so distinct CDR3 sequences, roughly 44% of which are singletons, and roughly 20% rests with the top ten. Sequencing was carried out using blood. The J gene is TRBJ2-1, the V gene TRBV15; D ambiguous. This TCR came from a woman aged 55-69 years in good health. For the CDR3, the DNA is TGTGCCACCAGCAGAGACTTGACCGCCAATGAGCAGTTCTTC. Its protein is CATSRDLTANEQFF.